Only a few counts were recorded for the clone carrying this TCR beta chain. TCRdb's table, derived via immunoSEQ multiplex PCR, lists solely in-frame clones and lacks some. The sample yields about 1.1 million clones, about 80% seen once. These data come from a study of shared clonotypes between healthy human individuals. CDR3 size: 14 residues. The germline gives CDR1 LGHNT, CDR2 FRNRAP. The trim removed 5 bases at V and 10 bases at J, leaving 8 bases unmatched. The rearrangement links TRBV12-5 to TRBJ2-2; 9 bases align to TRBD1. The TCR was taken from a man between 18 and 35 years old in good health. Some clones in this sample may be carry-over from other donors' samples. Sequencing was carried out using memory CD4+ T cells from PBMCs. Subset indicated: CD45RA-negative fraction. CDR3 sequence (DNA): TGTGCTAGTGGTCAGGACAGGGGAAGGGAGGAGCTGTTTTTT. Translating gives CASGQDRGREELFF.